This TCR beta chain was found in a study of spatial heterogeneity in lung cancer. Findings of the study overall: Ubiquitous and regional nonsynonymous mutations were each tracked by the matching count of ubiquitous or regional expanded TCRs. Coverage of tumor T cells, an estimated figure, was 5.5% to 8.5% for alpha and around 13% for beta chains. It was found that expanded intratumoral alpha and beta TCR counts tracked tumor mutation counts.

The CDR3 totals 14 residues. The V and J ends lost 1 base and 7 bases respectively, with 14 bases between them. CDR1 PRHDT and CDR2 FYEKMQ come from the germline V gene (reference sequence). TCRdb ran MiXCR on the 5' RACE reads and lists one entry per CDR3 protein. The sample holds under 20,000 distinct CDR3 sequences, approximately 5.6% seen once. The time point here: sample taken at primary tumor resection. The approximately 69 donors had untreated early-stage non-small cell lung cancer. Material for sequencing was whole RNA from tumor, nontumor lung or frozen PBMC, left unsorted. At least ten counts were recorded for this clonotype. The antigen is unknown. With the library built for alpha chains, this beta chain is off target and its frequency is not meaningful.

The sample was lung tumor tissue, taken at surgery. The clonotype originates from a female donor with early-stage non-small cell lung cancer. The J gene is TRBJ2-7, the V gene TRBV13; TRBD2 is a possible D gene (5 bases). CDR3 bases: TGTGCCAGCAGCTTAGTCCCGACGGGCGGGGAGCAGTACTTC. This gives the protein CASSLVPTGGEQYF.